Each of the 9 T cell receptor beta chains below was sequenced from the same sample in a study of identifying expanded T cells in peripheral blood. Sequenced by immunoSEQ multiplex PCR; TCRdb stores in-frame clones only, minus some. Among some 76,000 clones listed, around 90% were seen once. Sequenced sample: blood. The receptors were sampled from a person aged 18 to 69 in good health.

V usage is TRBV9 and J usage is TRBJ1-4; D is perhaps TRBD1 (6 bases). Germline CDR1 reads SGDLS; CDR2 reads YYNGEE. V was pared by 5 bases and J by 0 bases, with 8 bases between. The CDR3 covers 14 residues. This CDR3 reads CASSQGSTNEKLFF. The CDR3 DNA follows: TGTGCCAGCAGTCAGGGGTCAACTAATGAAAAACTGTTTTTT.

V gene TRBV11-1 combines with J gene TRBJ1-1; D not resolved. CDR3 size: 13 residues. The V gene's germline CDR1 is SGHAT and CDR2 FQDESV (reference sequence). V was trimmed by 6 bases and J by 4 bases, leaving 12 bases between them. Here the CDR3 DNA reads TGTGCCAGCAGGCTGGGCCCCCGCACTGAAGCTTTCTTT. Translated, it gives CASRLGPRTEAFF.

The DNA of the CDR3 is TGTGCCAGCTCCCCCCCAACTAGCTACAATGAGCAGTTCTTC. Encoded protein: CASSPPTSYNEQFF. This sequence joins TRBV18 and TRBJ2-1, with TRBD2 as a possible D gene (5 bases). Germline V gives CDR1 KGHSH, CDR2 LQKENI. The V end was cut by 6 bases, the J end by 3 bases, with 12 bases between. This CDR3 is 14 amino acids long. Full variable domain (outside the CDR3, taken from reference TRBV18 and TRBJ2-1): NAGVMQNPRHLVRRRGQEARLRCSPMKGHSHVYWYRQLPEEGLKFMVYLQKENIIDESGMPKERFSAEFPKEGPSILRIQQVVRGDSAAYFCASSPPTSYNEQFFGPGTRLTVL.

The chain employs TRBV5-1 and TRBJ2-7, with 7 bases identical to TRBD1. Per germline, CDR1 SGHRS and CDR2 YFSETQ. The CDR3 contains 14 residues. V was pared by 1 base and J by 3 bases, with 4 bases of the junction left unmatched. The CDR3 region is CASSLTGVLYEQYF. For the CDR3, the DNA is TGCGCCAGCAGCTTGACAGGGGTTCTCTACGAGCAGTACTTC.

This sequence joins TRBV7-9 and TRBJ2-5; a weak D match, TRBD2 (5 bases). The CDR3 is 14 residues long. The germline gives CDR1 SEHNR, CDR2 FQNEAQ (reference sequence). V lost 3 bases and J 4 bases, leaving 12 bases between the germline ends. This CDR3 is CASSFILRGETQYF. CDR3 sequence (DNA): TGTGCCAGCAGCTTTATCCTTCGGGGAGAGACCCAGTACTTC.

The V call is TRBV2, the J call TRBJ2-7; no definite D call. Germline V lookup: CDR1 SNHLY, CDR2 FYNNEI. The CDR3 length is 14 residues. V was cut by 2 bases and J by 2 bases, with 10 bases left in between. The CDR3 reads CASSERYTTYEQYF. The CDR3 region has the DNA TGTGCCAGCAGTGAACGGTACACGACCTACGAGCAGTACTTC.

The rearrangement uses TRBV19 and TRBJ1-2; the match to TRBD1 covers 7 bases. After removal of 3 bases from V and 8 bases from J, the junction contained 6 bases not matched to a gene. Germline V gene lookup returns CDR1 LNHDA and CDR2 SQIVND (reference sequence). The CDR3 covers 13 residues. The CDR3 DNA reads as TGTGCCAGTAGTATGGAGACAGGGCTCGGCTACACCTTC. This translates into CASSMETGLGYTF.

The chain uses TRBV7-2 and TRBJ2-5; D gene uncertain. CDR3 size: 12 residues. Trimming shortened V by 5 bases and J by 5 bases, and 9 bases separated the two germline ends. Germline CDR1 reads SGHTA; CDR2 reads FQGNSA. CDR3 sequence reads: CASSRVGETQYF. In DNA, the CDR3 is TGTGCCAGCAGCCGCGTGGGGGAGACCCAGTACTTC.

The chain links TRBV5-1 to TRBJ1-2, with a weak D call TRBD1 (6 bases). The CDR3 extends over 15 amino acids. The V end lost 4 bases, the J end lost 4 bases, and 17 bases lay between the germline ends. From germline, CDR1 is SGHRS and CDR2 YFSETQ. CDR3 loop: CASSPSQGGSYGYTF. The CDR3, as DNA: TGCGCCAGCAGCCCGTCACAGGGAGGATCCTATGGCTACACCTTC. Using reference TRBV5-1 and TRBJ1-2 for the parts outside the CDR3, the full variable domain is KAGVTQTPRYLIKTRGQQVTLSCSPISGHRSVSWYQQTPGQGLQFLFEYFSETQRNKGNFPGRFSGRQFSNSRSEMNVSTLELGDSALYLCASSPSQGGSYGYTFGSGTRLTVV.